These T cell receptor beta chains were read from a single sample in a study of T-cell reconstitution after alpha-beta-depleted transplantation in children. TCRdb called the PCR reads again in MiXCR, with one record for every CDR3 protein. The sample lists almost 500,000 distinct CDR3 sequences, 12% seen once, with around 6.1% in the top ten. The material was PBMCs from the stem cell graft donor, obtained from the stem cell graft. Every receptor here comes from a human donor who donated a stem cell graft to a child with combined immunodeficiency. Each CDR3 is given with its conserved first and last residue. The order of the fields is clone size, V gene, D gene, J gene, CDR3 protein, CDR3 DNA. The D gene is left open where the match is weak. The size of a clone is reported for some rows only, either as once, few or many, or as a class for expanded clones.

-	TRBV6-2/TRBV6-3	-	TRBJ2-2	CASSPWGDDTGELFF	TGTGCCAGCAGTCCCTGGGGGGATGACACCGGGGAGCTGTTTTTT
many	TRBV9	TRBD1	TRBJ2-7	CASSVEPGTGVEQYF	TGTGCCAGCAGCGTAGAACCCGGGACAGGGGTCGAGCAGTACTTC
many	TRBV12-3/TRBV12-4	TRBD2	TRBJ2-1	CASVRSGARNSYNEQFF	TGTGCCAGCGTTCGTAGCGGGGCTAGAAACTCCTACAATGAGCAGTTCTTC
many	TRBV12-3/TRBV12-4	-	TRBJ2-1	CASRWGSGDEQFF	TGTGCCAGCAGGTGGGGGAGCGGAGATGAGCAGTTCTTC
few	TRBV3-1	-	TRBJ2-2	CASSQGTGNTGELFF	TGTGCCAGCAGCCAAGGGACTGGAAACACCGGGGAGCTGTTTTTT
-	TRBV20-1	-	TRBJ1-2	CSAKGGLGGGYTF	TGCAGTGCTAAGGGTGGCCTCGGGGGCGGCTACACCTTC
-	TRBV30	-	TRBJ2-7	CAWRRRSSYEQYF	TGTGCCTGGAGACGGAGGAGCTCCTACGAGCAGTACTTC
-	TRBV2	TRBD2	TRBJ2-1	CASRVGLAGFEQFF	TGTGCCAGCAGAGTCGGACTAGCGGGATTTGAGCAGTTCTTC
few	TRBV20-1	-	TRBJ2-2	CAQGGENTGELFF	TGCGCTCAGGGGGGAGAGAACACCGGGGAGCTGTTTTTT
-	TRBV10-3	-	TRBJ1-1	CAISRGLNTEAFF	TGTGCCATCAGCCGAGGACTTAACACTGAAGCTTTCTTT
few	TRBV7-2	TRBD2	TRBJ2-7	CASSLETSGTYEQYF	TGTGCCAGCAGCTTAGAGACTAGCGGGACCTACGAGCAGTACTTC
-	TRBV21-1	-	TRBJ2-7	CASSNGLAGKAVYEQYF	TGTGCCAGCAGCAATGGACTAGCGGGAAAGGCAGTGTACGAGCAGTACTTC
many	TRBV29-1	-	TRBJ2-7	CSVERGYEQYF	TGCAGCGTTGAAAGGGGGTACGAGCAGTACTTC
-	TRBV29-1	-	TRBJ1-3	CSVDGSVGGNTIYF	TGCAGCGTTGACGGGTCGGTCGGTGGAAACACCATATATTTT
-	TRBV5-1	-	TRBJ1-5	CASSPTAVGASNQPQHF	TGCGCCAGCAGCCCAACTGCCGTCGGAGCCAGCAATCAGCCCCAGCATTTT
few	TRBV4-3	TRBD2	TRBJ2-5	CASSQDRGTSGFEETQYF	TGCGCCAGCAGCCAAGATCGGGGGACTAGCGGATTTGAGGAGACCCAGTACTTC
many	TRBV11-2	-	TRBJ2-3	CASSPDADTQYF	TGTGCCAGCAGCCCGGACGCAGATACGCAGTATTTT
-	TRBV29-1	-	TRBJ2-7	CSVRLGSSSHEQYF	TGCAGCGTGAGACTAGGGAGTAGCTCCCACGAGCAGTACTTC
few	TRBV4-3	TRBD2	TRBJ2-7	CASSQATSGGPSSYEQYF	TGCGCCAGCAGCCAAGCAACTAGCGGGGGTCCCAGCTCCTACGAGCAGTACTTC
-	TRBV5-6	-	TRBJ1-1	CASSFLRDGGTEAFF	TGTGCCAGCAGCTTCCTCAGGGATGGGGGCACTGAAGCTTTCTTT
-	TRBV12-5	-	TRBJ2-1	CASGSFDLYNEQFF	TGTGCTAGTGGTTCCTTTGACCTTTACAATGAGCAGTTCTTC
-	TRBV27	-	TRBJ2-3	CASSSSDTQYF	TGTGCCAGCAGTTCGTCAGATACGCAGTATTTT
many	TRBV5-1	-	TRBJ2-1	CASSRYRVATSSYNEQFF	TGCGCCAGCAGCCGGTACCGGGTAGCGACCAGCTCCTACAATGAGCAGTTCTTC
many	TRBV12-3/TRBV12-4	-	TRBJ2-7	CASSTSWGGQANSYEQYF	TGTGCCAGCAGTACCTCGTGGGGTGGCCAGGCGAACTCCTACGAGCAGTACTTC
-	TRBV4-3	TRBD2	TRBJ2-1	CASTPTSGEYNEQFF	TGCGCCAGCACCCCGACTAGCGGGGAGTACAATGAGCAGTTCTTC
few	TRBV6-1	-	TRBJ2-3	CASNRGANTDTQYF	TGTGCCAGCAACCGGGGGGCCAACACAGATACGCAGTATTTT
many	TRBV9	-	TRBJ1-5	CASSVENSNQPQHF	TGTGCCAGCAGCGTTGAAAATAGCAATCAGCCCCAGCATTTT
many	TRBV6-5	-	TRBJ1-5	CASSWSGPYQPQHF	TGTGCCAGCAGTTGGTCAGGTCCTTATCAGCCCCAGCATTTT
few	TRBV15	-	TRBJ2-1	CATSRGVGRVSYNEQFF	TGTGCCACCAGCAGAGGTGTTGGGCGGGTCTCCTACAATGAGCAGTTCTTC
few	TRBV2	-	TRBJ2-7	CASSVVESYEQYF	TGTGCCAGCAGTGTTGTGGAATCCTACGAGCAGTACTTC
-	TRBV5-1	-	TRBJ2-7	CASSMRNHEQYF	TGCGCCAGCAGCATGAGGAACCACGAGCAGTACTTC
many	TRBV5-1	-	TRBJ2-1	CASSLVVDGEQFF	TGCGCCAGCAGCTTGGTGGTGGATGGGGAGCAGTTCTTC
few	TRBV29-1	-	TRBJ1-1	CSVQAGGSTEAFF	TGCAGCGTTCAGGCCGGAGGGAGCACTGAAGCTTTCTTT
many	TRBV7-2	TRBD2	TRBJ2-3	CASSLGSSGGTDTQYF	TGTGCCAGCAGCTTAGGGTCTAGCGGGGGGACAGATACGCAGTATTTT
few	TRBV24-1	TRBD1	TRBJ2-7	CATSDQEPGQGFHEQYF	TGTGCCACCAGTGATCAAGAGCCGGGACAGGGGTTCCACGAGCAGTACTTC